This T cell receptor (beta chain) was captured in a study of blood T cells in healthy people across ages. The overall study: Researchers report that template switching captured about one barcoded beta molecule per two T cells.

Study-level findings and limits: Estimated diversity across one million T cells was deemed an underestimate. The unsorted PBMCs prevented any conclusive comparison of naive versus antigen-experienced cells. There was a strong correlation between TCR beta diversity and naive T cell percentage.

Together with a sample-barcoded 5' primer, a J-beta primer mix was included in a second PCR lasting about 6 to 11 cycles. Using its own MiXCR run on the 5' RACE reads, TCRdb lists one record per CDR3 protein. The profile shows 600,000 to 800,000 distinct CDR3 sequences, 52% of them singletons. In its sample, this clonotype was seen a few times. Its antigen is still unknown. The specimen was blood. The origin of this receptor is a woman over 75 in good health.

CDR3 bases: TGTGCCAGCAAGACCGGGGGCTTCTATGGCTACACCTTC. Its protein product is CASKTGGFYGYTF. V and J are TRBV2 and TRBJ1-2; tentative D call: TRBD1 (6 bases). The CDR3 contains 13 residues. The germline CDR1 and CDR2 sequences are SNHLY and FYNNEI. Between the trimmed V and J ends, which lost 7 bases and 4 bases, there was a span of 13 bases.